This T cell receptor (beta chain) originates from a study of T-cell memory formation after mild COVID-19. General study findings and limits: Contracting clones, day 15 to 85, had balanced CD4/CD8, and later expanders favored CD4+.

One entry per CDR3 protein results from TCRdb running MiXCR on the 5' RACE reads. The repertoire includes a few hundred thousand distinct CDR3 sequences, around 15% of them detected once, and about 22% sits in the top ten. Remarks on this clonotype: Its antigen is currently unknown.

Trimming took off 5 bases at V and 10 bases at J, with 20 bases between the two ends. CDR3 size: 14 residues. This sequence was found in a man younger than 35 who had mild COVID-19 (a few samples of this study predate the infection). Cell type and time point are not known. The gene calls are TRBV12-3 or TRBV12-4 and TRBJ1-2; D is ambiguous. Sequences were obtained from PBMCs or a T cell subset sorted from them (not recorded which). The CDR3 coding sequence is TGTGCCAGCAGTATGCGCGCAGGTCCCTCGGCCTACACCTTC. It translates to CASSMRAGPSAYTF.